This T cell receptor beta chain was documented in a study of blood T cell repertoires in COVID-19. As for the study in general: Specimens from acute and convalescent COVID-19 originated in the United States, Italy and Spain.

The CDR3 spans 13 residues. Germline CDR1 is LGHDT and CDR2 is YNNKEL (reference sequence). V was pared by 7 bases and J by 5 bases, with 14 bases between. Data came from immunoSEQ multiplex PCR; TCRdb stores just in-frame clones and leaves some out. The sample carries a few hundred thousand clones, approximately 80% recorded once. This TCR was recovered from a man aged 55-75 years with acute or convalescent COVID-19. The sequenced sample consisted of peripheral blood. The chain recombines TRBV3-1 (or the pseudogene TRBV3-2) with TRBJ1-2, with D hard to call. The CDR3 bases are TGTGCCAGCACCCCCGGAGGGCCTTATGGCTACACCTTC. This codes for CASTPGGPYGYTF.